These 10 T cell receptor beta chains came from one sample sequenced in a study of EBV T-cell therapy then PD-1 blockade in nasopharyngeal carcinoma. Antigens for these TCRs are unknown. Assay used: immunoSEQ multiplex PCR; TCRdb lists only in-frame clones, some missing. The sample includes approximately 25,000 clones, over 75% of them seen just once. The treatment here: AdE1-LMPpoly-expanded autologous EBV-specific T-cell therapy followed by anti-PD-1 nivolumab. The material sequenced was CD8+ T cells from blood, taken at roughly day 61 from a patient whose treatment included autologous EBV-specific T cells and nivolumab. The receptors here all came from a man in his forties or fifties with nasopharyngeal carcinoma.

The CDR3 spells CASSEAYEQYF. In DNA, the CDR3 is TGTGCCAGCAGTGAGGCCTACGAGCAGTACTTC. The chain combines TRBV25-1 with TRBJ2-7; unclear D gene. The CDR3 runs to 11 residues. V was trimmed by 3 bases and J by 2 bases, leaving 2 bases between them. Germline CDR1 is MGHDK and CDR2 is SYGVNS.

This chain links TRBV5-6 with TRBJ1-6, with 7 positions matching TRBD1. V shed 0 bases, J shed 3 bases, and the junction held 3 bases outside the gene matches. Germline V CDR1 and CDR2: SGHDT, YYEEEE. The CDR3 extends over 16 amino acids. The CDR3 loop reads CASSLGAGGYNSPLHF. In DNA form, the CDR3 reads TGTGCCAGCAGCTTGGGGGCAGGGGGCTATAATTCACCCCTCCACTTT.

This rearrangement joins TRBV10-1 to TRBJ1-3; the D is unclear. Germline lookup yields CDR1 WNHNN and CDR2 SYGVQD (reference sequence). The CDR3 is 17 residues long. Trimming cost V 2 bases and J 3 bases, with 17 bases left between them. As DNA, the CDR3 is TGCGCCAGCAGTGAGACTAACTCGGGAATGGGTGGAAACACCATATATTTT. It encodes CASSETNSGMGGNTIYF.

V is TRBV4-3 and J is TRBJ2-1; 7 bases are shared with TRBD2. Germline assignment: CDR1 LGHNA and CDR2 YSLEER. V dropped 0 bases and J dropped 0; count of bases not matched to a gene: 2. This CDR3 spans 16 amino acids. In DNA form, the CDR3 reads TGCGCCAGCAGCCAAGATGGGGGGGGCTCCTACAATGAGCAGTTCTTC. Translated: CASSQDGGGSYNEQFF.

This chain links TRBV7-7 with TRBJ1-6; 12 nucleotides agree with TRBD1. The CDR3 is 16 residues long. Per germline, CDR1 SSHAT and CDR2 FNYEAQ (reference sequence). V trimming: 5 bases; J trimming: 7 bases; junction bases outside the gene matches: 6. CDR3 loop: CASSLGTGGRNSPLHF. DNA for the CDR3: TGTGCCAGCAGCCTGGGGACAGGGGGCAGGAATTCACCCCTCCACTTT.

In its sample, this clone was seen once. This chain joins TRBV19 and TRBJ2-5; 11 bases fit TRBD1. Germline V gives CDR1 LNHDA, CDR2 SQIVND (reference sequence). With V trimmed by 6 bases and J by 5 bases, 5 bases remained unmatched. CDR3 length: 14 amino acids. In DNA form, the CDR3 reads TGTGCCAGTAGCCGGACAGGGGGCTTCGAGACCCAGTACTTC. Protein product: CASSRTGGFETQYF.

This chain uses TRBV5-6 with TRBJ2-3; D assignment may be TRBD1 or TRBD2 (5 bases each). This CDR3 is built from 14 residues. CDR1 and CDR2 (germline): SGHDT, YYEEEE. V lost 5 bases to trimming and J lost 4 bases, with 14 bases between them. DNA for the CDR3: TGTGCCAGCAGATTATGGGGGATGGCAGATACGCAGTATTTT. Its translation: CASRLWGMADTQYF.

A few counts support this clone. The gene calls are TRBV7-8 and TRBJ2-7, with 11 positions matching TRBD1. The CDR3 has 15 residues. Trimming at V came to 3 bases and at J to 2 bases, leaving 3 bases not matched to a gene. CDR1 is SGHVS and CDR2 is FQNEAQ in the germline V gene. CDR3 residues: CASSFTGQGAYEQYF. The CDR3 DNA sequence: TGTGCCAGCAGCTTCACGGGACAGGGGGCCTACGAGCAGTACTTC.

The chain links TRBV27 to TRBJ2-7; D possibly corresponds to TRBD1 (6 bases). This CDR3 has 16 residues. Per the germline V gene, CDR1 is MNHEY and CDR2 is SMNVEV (reference sequence). Trimming took off 6 bases at V and 2 bases at J, with 20 bases between the two ends. CDR3 sequence (DNA): TGTGCCAGCAGCCCCTCGACAGGTAGCGTTGCCTACGAGCAGTACTTC. Translated: CASSPSTGSVAYEQYF.

The chain joins TRBV10-3 to TRBJ2-5; D is uncertain. Between the trimmed V and J ends, which lost 3 bases and 5 bases, there was a span of 4 bases. The CDR3 is 11 amino acids. The V gene's germline CDR1 is ENHRY and CDR2 SYGVKD. CDR3 coding DNA: TGTGCCATCAGTGATAGGGAGACCCAGTACTTC. Translated, it gives CAISDRETQYF.